What follows describes a single TCR beta chain. The sample is drawn from a study of T cell changes during pregnancy in multiple sclerosis. The repertoire was sequenced with immunoSEQ multiplex PCR; TCRdb's copy has only in-frame clones and lacks some. The data show about 64,000 clones, about 96% seen once. This CDR3 region has 17 residues. This chain joins TRBV21-1 and TRBJ2-7; TRBD1 is taken as the D call from the table, unchecked against the DNA. TRBV21-1 is an annotated pseudogene. The source material was CD8+ T cells from peripheral blood mononuclear cells, sampled after pregnancy. This TCR derives from a female donor with multiple sclerosis, enrolled in a pregnancy study. The chain's CDR3 is CASSKGDRTGTFYEQYF. The CDR3 coding sequence is TGTGCCAGCAGCAAAGGGGATCGGACAGGAACCTTCTACGAGCAGTACTTC.